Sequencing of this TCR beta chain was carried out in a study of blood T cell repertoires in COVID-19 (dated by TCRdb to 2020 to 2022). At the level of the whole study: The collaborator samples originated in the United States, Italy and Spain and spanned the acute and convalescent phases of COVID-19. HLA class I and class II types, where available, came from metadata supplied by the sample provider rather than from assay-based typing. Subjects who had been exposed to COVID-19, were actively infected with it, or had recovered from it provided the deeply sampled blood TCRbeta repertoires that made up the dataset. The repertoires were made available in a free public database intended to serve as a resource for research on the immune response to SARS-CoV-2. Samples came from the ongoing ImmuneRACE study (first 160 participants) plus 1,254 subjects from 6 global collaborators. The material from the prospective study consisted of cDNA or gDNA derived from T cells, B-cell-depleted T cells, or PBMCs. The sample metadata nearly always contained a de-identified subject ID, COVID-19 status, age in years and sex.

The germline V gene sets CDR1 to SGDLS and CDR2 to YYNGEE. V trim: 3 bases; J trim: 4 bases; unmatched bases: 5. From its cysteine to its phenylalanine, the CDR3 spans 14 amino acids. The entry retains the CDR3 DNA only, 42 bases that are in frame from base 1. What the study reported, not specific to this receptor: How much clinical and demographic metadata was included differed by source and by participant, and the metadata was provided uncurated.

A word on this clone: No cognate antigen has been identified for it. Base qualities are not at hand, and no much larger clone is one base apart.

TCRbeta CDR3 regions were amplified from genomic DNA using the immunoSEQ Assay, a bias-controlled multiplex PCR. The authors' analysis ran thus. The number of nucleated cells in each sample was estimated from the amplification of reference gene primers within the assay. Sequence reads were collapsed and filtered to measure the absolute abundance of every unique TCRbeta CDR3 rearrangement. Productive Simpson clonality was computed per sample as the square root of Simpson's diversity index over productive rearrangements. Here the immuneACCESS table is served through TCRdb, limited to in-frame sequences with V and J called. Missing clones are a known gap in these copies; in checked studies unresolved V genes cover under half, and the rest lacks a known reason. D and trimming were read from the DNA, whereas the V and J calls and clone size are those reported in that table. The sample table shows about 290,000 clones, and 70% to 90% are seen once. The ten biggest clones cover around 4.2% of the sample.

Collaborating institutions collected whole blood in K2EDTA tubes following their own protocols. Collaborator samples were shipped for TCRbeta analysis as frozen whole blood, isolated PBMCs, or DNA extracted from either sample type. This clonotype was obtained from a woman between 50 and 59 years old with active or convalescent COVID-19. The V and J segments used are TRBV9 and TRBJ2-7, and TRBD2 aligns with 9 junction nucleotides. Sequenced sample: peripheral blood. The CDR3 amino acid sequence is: CASSGGGRGYEQYF. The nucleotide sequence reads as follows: TGTGCCAGCAGCGGCGGCGGGAGGGGATACGAGCAGTACTTC.